This TCR beta chain stems from a study of blood T cell repertoires in COVID-19. Repertoires were generated with immunoSEQ multiplex PCR, while TCRdb's copy carries only in-frame clones and drops some. The sample carries 150,000 to 200,000 clones, around 86% recorded once. Per germline, CDR1 MDHEN and CDR2 SYDVKM. The V segment lost 5 bases and the J segment 1 base; nucleotides outside the gene matches: 16. The CDR3 loop spans 18 amino acids. The receptor was derived from a woman aged 40 to 55 with acute or convalescent COVID-19. The rearrangement joins TRBV28 to TRBJ1-1; TRBD1 agrees at 7 bases. Sequencing used peripheral blood. The CDR3 DNA follows: TGTGCCAGCAGTCCCCCGAACAGGGGCTTGGCGGGGAACACTGAAGCTTTCTTT. Translated: CASSPPNRGLAGNTEAFF.